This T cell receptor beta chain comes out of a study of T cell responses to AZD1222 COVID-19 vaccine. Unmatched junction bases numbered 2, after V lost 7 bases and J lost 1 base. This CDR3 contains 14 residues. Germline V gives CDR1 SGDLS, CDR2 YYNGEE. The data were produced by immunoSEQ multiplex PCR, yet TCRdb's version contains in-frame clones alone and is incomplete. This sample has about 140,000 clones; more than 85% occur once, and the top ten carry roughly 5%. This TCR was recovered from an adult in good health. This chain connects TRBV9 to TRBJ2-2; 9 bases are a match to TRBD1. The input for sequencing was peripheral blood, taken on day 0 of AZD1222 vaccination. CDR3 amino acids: CASRDRENTGELFF. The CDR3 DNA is TGTGCCAGCCGGGACAGGGAGAACACCGGGGAGCTGTTTTTT.